This entry lists 12 T cell receptor beta chains sequenced from one sample in a study of T cells in Graves' hyperthyroidism and ophthalmopathy. Researchers amplified the TCR beta CDR3 regions from RNA transcripts. During a first-round RT-PCR of the TCR CDR3, the HTBI primer set was used. TCRdb processed the multiplex PCR reads anew with MiXCR; each CDR3 protein has one entry. The table records 450,000 to 700,000 distinct CDR3 sequences, around 42% of them present only once. Source material: peripheral blood or thyroid tissue (not recorded which). The receptor set was obtained from a woman between 18 and 29 years old with Graves' hyperthyroidism.

The chain employs TRBV13 and TRBJ2-6, with no clear D. CDR1 PRHDT and CDR2 FYEKMQ come from the germline V gene (reference sequence). CDR3 length: 16 amino acids. V lost 1 base and J lost 1, with 8 bases in between. The CDR3 reads CASSLVGLSGANVLTF. In nucleotides, the CDR3 is TGTGCCAGCAGCTTAGTAGGGCTTTCTGGGGCCAACGTCCTGACTTTC.

This clonotype was seen at least ten times. The chain links TRBV4-1 to TRBJ2-7; the match to TRBD1 covers 9 bases. Trimming at V came to 4 bases and at J to 2 bases, leaving 12 bases not matched to a gene. The CDR3 contains 17 residues. The germline CDR1 and CDR2 sequences are MGHRA and YSYEKL. The CDR3, as DNA: TGCGCCAGCAGCCCCCTATCCCCGGGACAGGGAGCCTACGAGCAGTACTTC. Translation: CASSPLSPGQGAYEQYF.

This clonotype has a count of ten or more. V gene TRBV7-3 combines with J gene TRBJ1-5, with 7 bases that match TRBD1. The CDR3 length is 14 residues. The V segment lost 4 bases and the J segment 4 bases; nucleotides outside the gene matches: 4. Germline CDR1 is SGHTA and CDR2 is FQGTGA. The CDR3 DNA reads TGTGCCAGCAGCTCCCAGGGGGGTAATCAGCCCCAGCATTTT. It is translated as CASSSQGGNQPQHF.

This clonotype appeared many times. V is TRBV10-2 and J is TRBJ1-6; 7 positions agree with TRBD1. J was trimmed by 8 bases and V by 4 bases; bases with no gene match: 2. Per germline, CDR1 WSHSY and CDR2 SAAADI. This CDR3 has 13 amino acids. The CDR3 nucleotides read TGCGCCAGCAGTGGAGGGGGCTATTCACCCCTCCACTTT. It yields the protein CASSGGGYSPLHF.

The DNA for the CDR3 is TGCAGTGCCCACCAGCGCGGGAGGGGGTCGGATGAGCTGTTTTTT. It translates to CSAHQRGRGSDELFF. V is TRBV20-1 and J is TRBJ2-2; 9 bases agree with TRBD2. The CDR3 is made up of 15 amino acids. V lost 6 bases and J lost 11; bases outside the gene matches: 16. CDR1 and CDR2 (germline): DFQATT, SNEGSKA (reference sequence).

The rearrangement joins TRBV20-1 to TRBJ1-1; weak D call: TRBD1 (6 bases). Germline V gene lookup returns CDR1 DFQATT and CDR2 SNEGSKA (reference sequence). V was trimmed by 4 bases and J by 0 bases, leaving 21 bases between them. This CDR3 contains 17 residues. The CDR3 sequence is CSAMRTMRGAMNTEAFF. Here the CDR3 DNA reads TGCAGTGCTATGAGGACCATGCGGGGGGCGATGAACACTGAAGCTTTCTTT.

The rearrangement links TRBV7-6 to TRBJ1-4, with D hard to call. The germline gives CDR1 SGHVS, CDR2 FNYEAQ. The V and J ends lost 1 base and 0 bases respectively, with 21 bases between them. This CDR3 is built from 20 residues. CDR3 amino acids: CASSLVSLAGGGPTNEKLFF. The CDR3, as DNA: TGTGCCAGCAGCTTAGTGTCGCTAGCGGGAGGAGGACCAACTAATGAAAAACTGTTTTTT.

This clonotype was detected ten times or more. The chain combines TRBV7-9 with TRBJ2-5; D not resolved. The CDR3 sequence is 15 residues long. V lost 5 bases and J lost 2, with 15 bases in between. CDR1 is SEHNR and CDR2 is FQNEAQ in the germline V gene (reference sequence). The CDR3 spells CASSLYLVGQETQYF. The CDR3 region has the DNA TGTGCCAGCAGCCTCTATCTAGTCGGGCAAGAGACCCAGTACTTC. The complete variable domain, with remaining parts taken from reference TRBV7-9 and TRBJ2-5, reads DTGVSQNPRHKITKRGQNVTFRCDPISEHNRLYWYRQTLGQGPEFLTYFQNEAQLEKSRLLSDRFSAERPKGSFSTLEIQRTEQGDSAMYLCASSLYLVGQETQYFGPGTRLLVL.

The gene calls are TRBV7-6 and TRBJ1-4, with 10 bases matching TRBD1. CDR3 length: 14 amino acids. CDR1 SGHVS and CDR2 FNYEAQ come from the germline V gene. The V segment lost 5 bases and the J segment 6 bases; nucleotides outside the gene matches: 3. CDR3 nucleotide sequence: TGTGCCAGCAGCAAAGGGACAGGGGATGAAAAACTGTTTTTT. It is translated as CASSKGTGDEKLFF. Full variable domain (outside the CDR3, taken from reference TRBV7-6 and TRBJ1-4): GAGVSQSPRYKVTKRGQDVALRCDPISGHVSLYWYRQALGQGPEFLTYFNYEAQQDKSGLPNDRFSAERPEGSISTLTIQRTEQRDSAMYRCASSKGTGDEKLFFGSGTQLSVL.

This clonotype was observed a few times. This sequence joins TRBV7-9 and TRBJ2-7; 14 nucleotides agree with TRBD2. V gave up 5 bases and J gave up 3 bases; unmatched junction bases: 6. Germline CDR1 SEHNR, CDR2 FQNEAQ (reference sequence). The CDR3 totals 16 residues. The chain's CDR3 is CASSPTSGRGFYEQYF. The CDR3 nucleotides are TGTGCCAGCAGCCCGACTAGCGGGAGGGGTTTCTACGAGCAGTACTTC.

The rearrangement uses TRBV7-9 and TRBJ2-7, with D perhaps TRBD2 (6 bases). V was shortened by 5 bases and J by 7 bases, with 27 bases between the two germline ends. The CDR3 has 17 residues. Germline-derived CDR1 and CDR2 are SEHNR and FQNEAQ (reference sequence). The CDR3 coding sequence is TGTGCCAGCAGCCCCCCACCGGGCGGAGGGTCCTACAATGAGCAGTACTTC. This encodes CASSPPPGGGSYNEQYF.

In regard to this clonotype: A much larger clonotype is one base distant, so this may be a read error. The V and J genes are TRBV5-1 and TRBJ1-1; D may be TRBD1 (5 bases). The V and J ends lost 0 bases and 5 bases respectively, with 11 bases between them. Germline V CDR1 and CDR2: SGHRS, YFSETQ. This CDR3 has 14 residues. The chain's CDR3 is CASSLVPQGTEAFF. For the CDR3, the DNA is TGCGCCAGCAGCTTGGTTCCCCAGGGAACTGAAGCTTTCTTT.